Listed here are 19 T cell receptor beta chains from one sample, sequenced in a study of T cell repertoires in cytomegalovirus infection. TCRdb reprocessed the reads via MiXCR and lists one record per CDR3 protein. The sample gives 550,000 to 700,000 distinct CDR3 sequences, around 40% of which show up once; around 50% is in the top ten. These receptors' targets are unknown. Sequencing was performed on cultured PBMCs, taken from culture after CMV antigen stimulation. The receptor set was obtained from a human donor in good health (CMV status not recorded). Some clones in this sample may be carry-over from other donors' samples.

This chain joins TRBV15 and TRBJ2-5; 13 nucleotides agree with TRBD2. The CDR3 is 19 residues long. V shed 0 bases, J shed 7 bases, and the junction held 14 bases outside the gene matches. In germline, CDR1 is LNHNV, CDR2 YYDKDF (reference sequence). CDR3 region: CATSREYGWGTSGTGTQYF. In nucleotides, the CDR3 is TGTGCCACCAGCAGAGAATATGGTTGGGGGACTAGCGGGACGGGGACCCAGTACTTC. Full variable domain (remainder filled in from reference TRBV15 and TRBJ2-5): DAMVIQNPRYQVTQFGKPVTLSCSQTLNHNVMYWYQQKSSQAPKLLFHYYDKDFNNEADTPDNFQSRRPNTSFCFLDIRSPGLGDTAMYLCATSREYGWGTSGTGTQYFGPGTRLLVL.

This clonotype has more than one count but fewer than ten. This sequence joins TRBV7-2 and TRBJ2-1, with 9 bases lining up with TRBD2. Germline V gene data show CDR1 as SGHTA and CDR2 as FQGNSA. This CDR3 is 17 amino acids long. The trim removed 5 bases at V and 13 bases at J, leaving 21 bases unmatched. CDR3: CASSALLRRAGGHQQFF. CDR3 bases: TGTGCCAGCAGCGCTTTGCTGAGGAGGGCGGGGGGGCATCAACAGTTCTTC.

This clonotype was observed a handful of times. The chain employs TRBV19 and TRBJ1-5; D might be TRBD1 (5 bases). V shed 6 bases and J shed 5 bases, with 17 bases lying between them. Germline loops: CDR1 LNHDA, CDR2 SQIVND (reference sequence). This CDR3 region has 15 residues. CDR3 nucleotides: TGTGCCAGTAGCAAGTCCGGGGCCAGAGATCAGCCCCAGCATTTT. Translated, it gives CASSKSGARDQPQHF.

The count of this clonotype is one. The V gene is TRBV11-2, the J gene TRBJ2-3; perhaps TRBD2 as D (6 bases). Germline-derived CDR1 and CDR2 are SGHAT and FQNNGV. Trimming left V 3 bases short and J 1 base short, with 20 bases between. The CDR3 extends over 18 amino acids. The DNA for the CDR3 is TGTGCCAGCAGCTTCCCCCGTGGAAGTAGCGGACGCACAGATACGCAGTATTTT. This encodes CASSFPRGSSGRTDTQYF.

The chain recombines TRBV6-1 with TRBJ1-1, with 10 bases identical to TRBD1. V lost 5 bases to trimming and J lost 6 bases; unmatched junction nucleotides: 9. This CDR3 region has 15 residues. From germline, CDR1 is MNHNS and CDR2 SASEGT. CDR3 bases: TGTGCCAGCAGTCAGGGGGGACAGGGGAAATCTGAAGCTTTCTTT. It is translated as CASSQGGQGKSEAFF.

The rearrangement links TRBV7-2 to TRBJ2-1; D is unclear. The CDR3 runs 13 residues. CDR1 is SGHTA, CDR2 FQGNSA, per germline. Trimming took 5 bases from V and 10 from J, leaving 15 bases between them. Written as DNA, the CDR3 is TGTGCCAGCAGCCTAACCATAGCCGGGGAGCAGTTCTTC. The encoded protein is CASSLTIAGEQFF.

The chain uses TRBV7-8 and TRBJ1-1, with 10 bases identical to TRBD1. The CDR3 consists of 15 residues. The trim removed 5 bases at V and 9 bases at J, leaving 12 bases unmatched. Germline-derived CDR1 and CDR2 are SGHVS and FQNEAQ. The CDR3 DNA reads TGTGCCAGCAGCCCCCCGACAGGGGGCATTCCCAAAGCTTTCTTT. Its translation is CASSPPTGGIPKAFF.

This rearrangement joins TRBV6-2 or TRBV6-3 to TRBJ1-1, with D uncertain. CDR3 length: 10 residues. Germline values: CDR1 MNHEY, CDR2 SVGEGT. Trimming removed 11 bases from V and 11 bases from J, with 15 bases in between. The CDR3 reads CAAEGLAAFF. The CDR3 nucleotides are TGTGCCGCGGAAGGGCTGGCGGCTTTCTTT.

Only a few counts were recorded for this clonotype. The genes are TRBV27 and TRBJ2-2; D is possibly TRBD1 or TRBD2 (5 bases each). The germline V gene has CDR1 MNHEY and CDR2 SMNVEV (reference sequence). The CDR3 runs 14 residues. The ends were cut back, 6 bases at V and 7 bases at J, with 15 bases in the middle. The CDR3 DNA follows: TGTGCCAGCAGAATAAGGGGCGGGTTCGGGGAGCTGTTTTTT. Its translation: CASRIRGGFGELFF.

This clonotype showed up just a few times. V and J are TRBV7-6 and TRBJ2-3, with D hard to call. CDR3 size: 14 residues. CDR1 and CDR2 (germline): SGHVS, FNYEAQ. Trimming left V 3 bases short and J 5 bases short, with 12 bases between. CDR3 nucleotide sequence: TGTGCCAGCAGCTTGGGCGCCCCCCGAGATACGCAGTATTTT. This gives the protein CASSLGAPRDTQYF.

The J gene is TRBJ1-2, the V gene TRBV6-2 or TRBV6-3; TRBD1 aligns across 8 bases. Germline CDR1 reads MNHEY; CDR2 reads SVGEGT. The CDR3 is made up of 12 amino acids. V lost 1 base and J lost 13; bases outside the gene matches: 5. The CDR3 DNA reads as TGTGCCAGCAGTTACTGGAGTGGGACAGGCACCTTC. Protein product: CASSYWSGTGTF.

The V and J genes are TRBV5-1 and TRBJ2-3, with 10 positions matching TRBD1. Germline CDR1 reads SGHRS; CDR2 reads YFSETQ. The CDR3 is 15 residues long. V gave up 4 bases and J gave up 5 bases; unmatched junction bases: 7. This CDR3 is CASSPGQGVGDTQYF. In nucleotides, the CDR3 is TGCGCCAGCAGCCCCGGACAGGGGGTTGGAGATACGCAGTATTTT.

This chain links TRBV7-2 with TRBJ2-7; 7 bases match TRBD1. Germline V lookup: CDR1 SGHTA, CDR2 FQGNSA. This CDR3 has 13 residues. V lost 3 bases, J lost 5 bases, and 4 bases stayed unmatched. CDR3 nucleotides: TGTGCCAGCAGCTTTGACAGGGCTGACGAGCAGTACTTC. Amino acids: CASSFDRADEQYF.

For the CDR3, the DNA is TGTGCCAGCAGTTTACGGGGAATACGAAACACCATATATTTT. The encoded protein is CASSLRGIRNTIYF. The gene calls are TRBV28 and TRBJ1-3; D gene unclear. Trimming removed 2 bases at V and 5 bases at J, with 10 bases between. This CDR3 is 14 amino acids long. CDR1 and CDR2 from the germline V gene are MDHEN and SYDVKM.

A word on this clonotype: Just one base apart from a much larger clone, this may be a read error. This chain joins TRBV5-4 and TRBJ1-1; possible D gene TRBD1, 6 bases. CDR3 size: 13 residues. Germline-derived CDR1 and CDR2 are SGHNT and YYREEE (reference sequence). Trimming pared 2 bases from V and 4 bases from J, leaving 9 bases between. The CDR3 sequence is CASSLSGATEAFF. CDR3 DNA sequence: TGTGCCAGCAGCTTATCGGGGGCCACTGAAGCTTTCTTT. Full variable domain (outside the CDR3, taken from reference TRBV5-4 and TRBJ1-1): ETGVTQSPTHLIKTRGQQVTLRCSSQSGHNTVSWYQQALGQGPQFIFQYYREEENGRGNFPPRFSGLQFPNYSSELNVNALELDDSALYLCASSLSGATEAFFGQGTRLTVV.

The chain recombines TRBV7-2 with TRBJ2-5; D gene uncertain. There are 12 residues in the CDR3. Trimming pared 3 bases from V and 8 bases from J, leaving 10 bases between. Germline lookup yields CDR1 SGHTA and CDR2 FQGNSA. Here the CDR3 reads CASSFSPPTQYF. The CDR3 DNA follows: TGTGCCAGCAGCTTTAGCCCCCCCACCCAGTACTTC.

This clonotype occurred a few times. This chain connects TRBV11-2 to TRBJ1-2, with D uncertain. CDR3 length: 16 residues. V was shortened by 10 bases and J by 4 bases, with 25 bases between the two germline ends. The germline V gene encodes CDR1 SGHAT and CDR2 FQNNGV. The CDR3 nucleotides read TGTGCCACTTTAAGTGCTGCGAGCCAGAGGTCCTATGGCTACACCTTC. Its translation: CATLSAASQRSYGYTF.

DNA of the CDR3: TGTGCCAGCAGCTCTTCAACCGGGGGGACTGAAGCTTTCTTT. Protein: CASSSSTGGTEAFF. The chain is built from TRBV12-3 or TRBV12-4 and TRBJ1-1; possibly TRBD1 for D (5 bases). Trimming removed 6 bases at V and 5 bases at J, with 16 bases between. This CDR3 is built from 14 residues.

The gene calls are TRBV27 and TRBJ2-3; D uncertain. V was shortened by 4 bases and J by 8 bases, with 7 bases between the two germline ends. Germline values: CDR1 MNHEY, CDR2 SMNVEV (reference sequence). This CDR3 has 11 amino acids. The CDR3 here is CASSSIGTQYF. The CDR3 DNA is TGTGCCAGCAGTTCGATAGGTACGCAGTATTTT.